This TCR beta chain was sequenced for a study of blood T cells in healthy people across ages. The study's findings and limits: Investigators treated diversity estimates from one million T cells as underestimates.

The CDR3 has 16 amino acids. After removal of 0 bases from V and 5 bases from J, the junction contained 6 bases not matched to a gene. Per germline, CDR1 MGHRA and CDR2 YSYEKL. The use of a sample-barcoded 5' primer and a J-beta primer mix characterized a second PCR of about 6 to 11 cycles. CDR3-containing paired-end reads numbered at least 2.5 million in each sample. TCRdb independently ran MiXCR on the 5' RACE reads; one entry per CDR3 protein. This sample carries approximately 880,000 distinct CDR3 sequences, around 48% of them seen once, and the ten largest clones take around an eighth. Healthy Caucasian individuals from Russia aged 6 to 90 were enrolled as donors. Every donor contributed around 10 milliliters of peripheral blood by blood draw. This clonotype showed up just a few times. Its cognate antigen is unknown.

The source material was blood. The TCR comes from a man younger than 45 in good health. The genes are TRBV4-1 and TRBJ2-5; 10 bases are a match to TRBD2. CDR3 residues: CASSQEVAGGRETQYF. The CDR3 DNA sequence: TGCGCCAGCAGCCAAGAGGTAGCGGGGGGCAGGGAGACCCAGTACTTC.